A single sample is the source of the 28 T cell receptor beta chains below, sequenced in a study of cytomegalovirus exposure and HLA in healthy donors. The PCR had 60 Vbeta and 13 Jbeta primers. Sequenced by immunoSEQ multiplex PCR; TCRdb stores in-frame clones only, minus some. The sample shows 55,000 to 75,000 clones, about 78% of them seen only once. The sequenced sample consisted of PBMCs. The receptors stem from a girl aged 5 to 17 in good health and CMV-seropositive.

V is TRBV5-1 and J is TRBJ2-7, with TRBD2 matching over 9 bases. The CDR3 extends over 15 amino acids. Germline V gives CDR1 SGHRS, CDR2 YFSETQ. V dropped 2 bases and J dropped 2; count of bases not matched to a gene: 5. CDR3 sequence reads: CASSFASGGTYEQYF. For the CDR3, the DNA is TGCGCCAGCAGCTTCGCAAGCGGGGGGACCTACGAGCAGTACTTC.

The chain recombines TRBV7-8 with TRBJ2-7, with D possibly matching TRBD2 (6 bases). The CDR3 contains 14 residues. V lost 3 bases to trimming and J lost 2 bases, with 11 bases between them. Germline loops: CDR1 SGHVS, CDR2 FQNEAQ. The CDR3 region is CASSFIPGAYEQYF. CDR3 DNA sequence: TGTGCCAGCAGCTTCATTCCGGGGGCCTACGAGCAGTACTTC.

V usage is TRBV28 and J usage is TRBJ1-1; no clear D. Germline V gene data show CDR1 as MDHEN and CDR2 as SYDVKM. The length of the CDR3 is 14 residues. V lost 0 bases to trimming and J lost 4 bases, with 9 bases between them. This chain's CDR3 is CASSLWGGSTEAFF. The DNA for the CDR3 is TGTGCCAGCAGTTTATGGGGAGGGAGCACTGAAGCTTTCTTT.

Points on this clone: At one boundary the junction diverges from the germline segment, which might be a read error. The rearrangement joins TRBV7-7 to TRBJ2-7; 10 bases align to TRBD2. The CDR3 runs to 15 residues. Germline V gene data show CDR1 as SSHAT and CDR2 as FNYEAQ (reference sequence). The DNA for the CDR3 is TGTGCTAGCAGCTTAGGGACTAGCGACACCTACGAGCAGTACTTC. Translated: CASSLGTSDTYEQYF.

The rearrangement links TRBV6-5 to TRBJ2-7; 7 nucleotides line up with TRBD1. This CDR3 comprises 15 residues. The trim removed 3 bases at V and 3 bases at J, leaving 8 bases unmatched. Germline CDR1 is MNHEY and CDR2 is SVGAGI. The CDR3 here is CASSYSPRDSYEQYF. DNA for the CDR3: TGTGCCAGCAGTTATTCACCCCGGGACAGCTACGAGCAGTACTTC.

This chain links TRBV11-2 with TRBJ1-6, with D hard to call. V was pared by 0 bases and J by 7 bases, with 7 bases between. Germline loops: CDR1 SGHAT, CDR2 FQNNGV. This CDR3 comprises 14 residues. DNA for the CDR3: TGTGCCAGCAGCTTAGAACAGTGGAATTCACCCCTCCACTTT. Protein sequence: CASSLEQWNSPLHF.

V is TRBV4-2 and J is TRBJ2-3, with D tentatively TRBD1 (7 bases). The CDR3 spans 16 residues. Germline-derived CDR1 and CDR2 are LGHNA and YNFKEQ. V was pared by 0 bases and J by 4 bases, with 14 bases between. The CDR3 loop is CASSQDGGGRADTQYF. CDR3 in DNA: TGTGCCAGCAGCCAAGATGGAGGGGGCAGGGCAGATACGCAGTATTTT.

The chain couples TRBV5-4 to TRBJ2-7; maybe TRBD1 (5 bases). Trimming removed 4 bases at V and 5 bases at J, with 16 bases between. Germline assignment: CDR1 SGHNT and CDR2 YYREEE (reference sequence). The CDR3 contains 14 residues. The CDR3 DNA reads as TGTGCCAGCAGCGCTCCCAGGGTCCATGACGAGCAGTACTTC. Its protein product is CASSAPRVHDEQYF.

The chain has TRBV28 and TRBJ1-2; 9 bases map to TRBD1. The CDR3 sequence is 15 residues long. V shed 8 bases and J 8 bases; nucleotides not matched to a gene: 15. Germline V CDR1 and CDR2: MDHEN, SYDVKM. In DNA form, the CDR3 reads TGTGCCAGCGGAATTTTGGGGACAGGGACCTACGGCTACACCTTC. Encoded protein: CASGILGTGTYGYTF.

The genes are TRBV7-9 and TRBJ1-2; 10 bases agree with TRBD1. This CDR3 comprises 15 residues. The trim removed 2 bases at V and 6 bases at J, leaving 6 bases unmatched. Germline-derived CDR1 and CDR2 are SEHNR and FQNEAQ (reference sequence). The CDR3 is CASSLTRDRGHGYTF. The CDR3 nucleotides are TGTGCCAGCAGCTTAACGCGGGACAGGGGTCATGGCTACACCTTC.

The CDR3 coding sequence is TGTGCCAGTTCCGGGACAGATAGCAATCAGCCCCAGCATTTT. This encodes CASSGTDSNQPQHF. The J gene is TRBJ1-5, the V gene TRBV19, with TRBD1 matching over 7 bases. Losses at the gene ends were 8 bases for V and 0 bases for J; bases not matched to a gene: 4. This CDR3 spans 14 amino acids. From germline, CDR1 is LNHDA and CDR2 SQIVND (reference sequence).

CDR3 amino acids: CASSRNKGQTEGEAFF. Written as DNA, the CDR3 is TGCGCCAGCAGCCGGAACAAAGGACAGACGGAAGGTGAAGCTTTCTTT. The chain combines TRBV5-1 with TRBJ1-1; D possibly corresponds to TRBD1 (6 bases). This CDR3 has 16 residues. From germline, CDR1 is SGHRS and CDR2 YFSETQ. V lost 4 bases and J lost 7, with 23 bases in between.

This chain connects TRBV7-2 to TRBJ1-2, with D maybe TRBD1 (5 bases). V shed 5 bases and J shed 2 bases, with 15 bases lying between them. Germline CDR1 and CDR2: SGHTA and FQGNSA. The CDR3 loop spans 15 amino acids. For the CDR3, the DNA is TGTGCCAGCAGCGGACGCCGGGACTCCAACTATGGCTACACCTTC. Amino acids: CASSGRRDSNYGYTF.

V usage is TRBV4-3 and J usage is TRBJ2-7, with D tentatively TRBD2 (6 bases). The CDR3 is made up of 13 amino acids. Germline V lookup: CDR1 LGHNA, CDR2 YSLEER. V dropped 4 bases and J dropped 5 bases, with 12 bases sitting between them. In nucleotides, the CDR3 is TGCGCCAGCAGCCTCCTCGGCGGGGACGAGCAGTACTTC. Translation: CASSLLGGDEQYF.

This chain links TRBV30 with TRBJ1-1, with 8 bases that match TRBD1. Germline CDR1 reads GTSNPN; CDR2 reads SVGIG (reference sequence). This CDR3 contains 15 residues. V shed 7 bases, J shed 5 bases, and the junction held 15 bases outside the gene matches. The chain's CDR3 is CAFGGRTGRRTEAFF. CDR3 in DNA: TGTGCCTTCGGAGGACGGACAGGGAGACGGACTGAAGCTTTCTTT.

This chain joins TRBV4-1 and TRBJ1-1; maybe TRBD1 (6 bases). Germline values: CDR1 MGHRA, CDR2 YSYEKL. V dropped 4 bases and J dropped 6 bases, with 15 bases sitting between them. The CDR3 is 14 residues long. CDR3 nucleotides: TGCGCCAGCAGCCCAGGGGTCGGGATGTCTGAAGCTTTCTTT. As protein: CASSPGVGMSEAFF.

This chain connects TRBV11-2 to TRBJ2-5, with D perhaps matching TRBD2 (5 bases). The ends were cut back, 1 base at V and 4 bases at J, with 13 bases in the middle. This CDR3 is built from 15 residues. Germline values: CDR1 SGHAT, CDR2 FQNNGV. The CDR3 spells CASSLVRLGRETQYF. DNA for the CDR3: TGTGCCAGCAGCTTAGTGCGGTTAGGGAGAGAGACCCAGTACTTC.

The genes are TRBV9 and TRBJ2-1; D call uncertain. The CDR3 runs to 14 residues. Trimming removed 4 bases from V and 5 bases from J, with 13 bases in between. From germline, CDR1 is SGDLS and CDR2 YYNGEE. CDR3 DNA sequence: TGTGCCAGCAGCCCCTCCCAGTACCACAATGAGCAGTTCTTC. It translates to CASSPSQYHNEQFF.

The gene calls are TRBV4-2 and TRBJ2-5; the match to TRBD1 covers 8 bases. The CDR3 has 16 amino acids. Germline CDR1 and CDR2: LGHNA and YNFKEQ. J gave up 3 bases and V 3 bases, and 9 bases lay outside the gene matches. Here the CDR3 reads CASSHRFEDREETQYF. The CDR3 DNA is TGTGCCAGCAGCCACCGTTTTGAGGACAGGGAAGAGACCCAGTACTTC.

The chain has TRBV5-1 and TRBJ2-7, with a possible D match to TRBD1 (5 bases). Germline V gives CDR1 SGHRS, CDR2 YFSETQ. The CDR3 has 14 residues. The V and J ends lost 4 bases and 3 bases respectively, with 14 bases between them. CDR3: CASSQTVGYYEQYF. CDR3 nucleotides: TGCGCCAGCAGCCAGACAGTAGGGTACTACGAGCAGTACTTC.

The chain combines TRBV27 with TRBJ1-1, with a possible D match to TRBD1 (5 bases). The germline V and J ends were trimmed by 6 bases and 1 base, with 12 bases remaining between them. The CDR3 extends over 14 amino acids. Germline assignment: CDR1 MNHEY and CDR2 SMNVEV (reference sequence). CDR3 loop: CASRKPGGNTEAFF. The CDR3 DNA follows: TGTGCCAGCAGAAAGCCGGGGGGGAACACTGAAGCTTTCTTT.

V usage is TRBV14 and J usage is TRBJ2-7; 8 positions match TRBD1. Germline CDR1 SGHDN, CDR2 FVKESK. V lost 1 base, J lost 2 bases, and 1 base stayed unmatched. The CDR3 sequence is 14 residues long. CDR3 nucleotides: TGTGCCAGCAGCCAAGGGACAGGGCCCTACGAGCAGTACTTC. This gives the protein CASSQGTGPYEQYF.

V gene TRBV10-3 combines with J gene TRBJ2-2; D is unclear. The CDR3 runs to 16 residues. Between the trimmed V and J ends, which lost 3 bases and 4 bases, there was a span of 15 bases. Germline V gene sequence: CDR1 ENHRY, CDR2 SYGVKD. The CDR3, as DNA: TGTGCCATCAGTGAAGAAGCAGGATTGGTCACCGGGGAGCTGTTTTTT. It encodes CAISEEAGLVTGELFF.

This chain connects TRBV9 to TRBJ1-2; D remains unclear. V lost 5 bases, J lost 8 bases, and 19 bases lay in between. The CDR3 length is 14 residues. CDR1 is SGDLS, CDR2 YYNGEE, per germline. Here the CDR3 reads CASSETTLFFGYTF. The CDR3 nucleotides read TGTGCCAGCAGTGAGACAACCCTCTTTTTCGGCTACACCTTC.

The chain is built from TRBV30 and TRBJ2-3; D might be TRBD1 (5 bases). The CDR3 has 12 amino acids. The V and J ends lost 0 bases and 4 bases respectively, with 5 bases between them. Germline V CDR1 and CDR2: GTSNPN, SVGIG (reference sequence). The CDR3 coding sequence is TGTGCCTGGAGTGTGACAGCAGATACGCAGTATTTT. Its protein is CAWSVTADTQYF.

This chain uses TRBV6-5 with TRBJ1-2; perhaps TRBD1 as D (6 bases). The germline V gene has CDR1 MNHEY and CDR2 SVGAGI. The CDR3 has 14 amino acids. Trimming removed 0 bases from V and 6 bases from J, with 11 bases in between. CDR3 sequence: CASSYSREGDGYTF. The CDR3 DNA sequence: TGTGCCAGCAGTTACTCTCGGGAGGGGGATGGCTACACCTTC.

CDR3 sequence: CASSFSSGYNEQFF. CDR3 DNA sequence: TGTGCCAGCAGCTTCTCTAGCGGATACAATGAGCAGTTCTTC. This chain uses TRBV7-9 with TRBJ2-1, with 7 bases fitting TRBD2. The V gene's germline CDR1 is SEHNR and CDR2 FQNEAQ (reference sequence). The trim removed 3 bases at V and 4 bases at J, leaving 3 bases unmatched. The CDR3 is 14 residues long.

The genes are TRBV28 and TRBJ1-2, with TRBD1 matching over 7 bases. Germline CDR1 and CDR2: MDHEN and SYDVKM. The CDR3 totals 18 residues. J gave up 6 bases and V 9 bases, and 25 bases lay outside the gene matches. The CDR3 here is CASCEGGTRQGAGDGYTF. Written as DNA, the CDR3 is TGTGCCAGTTGCGAGGGAGGAACTCGACAGGGAGCGGGAGATGGCTACACCTTC.